The next 27 T cell receptor beta chains were all read from a single sample in a study of cytomegalovirus exposure and HLA in healthy donors. 13 Jbeta primers and 60 Vbeta primers were used for the PCR. Here immunoSEQ multiplex PCR was the method, and the copy in TCRdb shows in-frame clones only, minus some. There are approximately 150,000 clones in the sample; approximately 88% occur only once, and around 0.97% lies in the top ten. Sequencing input: PBMCs. These TCRs come from a man younger than 40 in good health and CMV-seronegative.

This sequence joins TRBV5-1 and TRBJ2-3, with TRBD2 identical over 11 bases. After removal of 1 base from V and 5 bases from J, the junction contained 3 bases not matched to a gene. CDR1 is SGHRS, CDR2 YFSETQ, per germline. The CDR3 length is 15 residues. CDR3 sequence reads: CASSLTSGRKDTQYF. In DNA, the CDR3 is TGCGCCAGCAGCTTGACTAGCGGGAGAAAAGATACGCAGTATTTT.

The V call is TRBV21-1, the J call TRBJ1-1. TRBV21-1 is a pseudogene locus. The CDR3 is made up of 17 amino acids. The CDR3 sequence is CASSKEYVGAGDTEAFF. The CDR3 coding sequence is TGTGCCAGCAGCAAAGAGTACGTGGGAGCAGGAGACACTGAAGCTTTCTTT.

A few counts support this clone. In nucleotides, the CDR3 is TGTGCCAGCAGCCGGACAGGGTCCCGCCTTAATGAAAAACTGTTTTTT. Its translation is CASSRTGSRLNEKLFF. The rearrangement links TRBV7-9 to TRBJ1-4; TRBD1 matches at 8 bases. In germline, CDR1 is SEHNR, CDR2 FQNEAQ (reference sequence). V lost 5 bases and J lost 4; bases outside the gene matches: 9. This CDR3 is built from 16 residues.

V usage is TRBV30 and J usage is TRBJ1-4; 9 bases agree with TRBD1. Unmatched junction bases numbered 6, after V lost 2 bases and J lost 5 bases. CDR3 length: 15 amino acids. From germline, CDR1 is GTSNPN and CDR2 SVGIG (reference sequence). Written as DNA, the CDR3 is TGTGCCTGGAGTTCGTACGGGACAGGGAATGAAAAACTGTTTTTT. It yields the protein CAWSSYGTGNEKLFF.

The chain has TRBV5-1 and TRBJ2-3; 7 bases agree with TRBD2. The CDR3 runs 15 residues. Germline assignment: CDR1 SGHRS and CDR2 YFSETQ. J lost 1 base, V lost 0 bases, and 2 bases had no gene match. CDR3 sequence reads: CASSLVGRGTDTQYF. CDR3 sequence (DNA): TGCGCCAGCAGCTTGGTGGGGAGGGGCACAGATACGCAGTATTTT. Looking up the rest from reference TRBV5-1 and TRBJ2-3 gives the full variable domain: KAGVTQTPRYLIKTRGQQVTLSCSPISGHRSVSWYQQTPGQGLQFLFEYFSETQRNKGNFPGRFSGRQFSNSRSEMNVSTLELGDSALYLCASSLVGRGTDTQYFGPGTRLTVL.

The chain employs TRBV5-1 and TRBJ2-1; TRBD2 aligns across 10 bases. Trimming removed 5 bases from V and 8 bases from J; junction bases left unmatched: 10. This CDR3 spans 15 amino acids. In germline, CDR1 is SGHRS, CDR2 YFSETQ. CDR3 coding DNA: TGCGCCAGCAGGCGATCTAGCGGGGGATCCGATGAGCAGTTCTTC. Translated: CASRRSSGGSDEQFF. The full variable domain, completed using reference TRBV5-1 and TRBJ2-1, is KAGVTQTPRYLIKTRGQQVTLSCSPISGHRSVSWYQQTPGQGLQFLFEYFSETQRNKGNFPGRFSGRQFSNSRSEMNVSTLELGDSALYLCASRRSSGGSDEQFFGPGTRLTVL.

The genes are TRBV6-1 and TRBJ2-7, with TRBD2 matching over 11 bases. The germline gives CDR1 MNHNS, CDR2 SASEGT. Losses at the gene ends were 4 bases for V and 0 bases for J; bases not matched to a gene: 2. This CDR3 comprises 15 residues. As DNA, the CDR3 is TGTGCCAGCAGTGCCGGGACTAGCGGCTCCTACGAGCAGTACTTC. This codes for CASSAGTSGSYEQYF.

The rearrangement links TRBV4-1 to TRBJ2-7; unclear D gene. The CDR3 length is 14 residues. V lost 1 base and J lost 5, with 12 bases in between. Germline V gives CDR1 MGHRA, CDR2 YSYEKL. DNA for the CDR3: TGCGCCAGCAGCCAAGCCTCCCAGGATCACGAGCAGTACTTC. Its protein is CASSQASQDHEQYF.

The chain has TRBV4-1 and TRBJ2-7, with D possibly matching TRBD1 (6 bases). CDR3 size: 15 residues. Germline CDR1 reads MGHRA; CDR2 reads YSYEKL. Trimming cost V 2 bases and J 2 bases, with 13 bases left between them. The CDR3 DNA follows: TGCGCCAGCAGCCAAATAACGACAGGTACCTACGAGCAGTACTTC. It specifies CASSQITTGTYEQYF.

This sequence joins TRBV6-5 and TRBJ2-2; D may be TRBD1 (7 bases). Between the trimmed V and J ends, which lost 2 bases and 7 bases, there was a span of 14 bases. The CDR3 contains 15 residues. Germline-derived CDR1 and CDR2 are MNHEY and SVGAGI. The CDR3, as DNA: TGTGCCAGCAGTTACCTTCAGGGGGGCAGCGGGGAGCTGTTTTTT. Translating gives CASSYLQGGSGELFF.

The CDR3 DNA reads as TGTGCCAGCCCACTCATTCATAGACAGGACACTGAAGCTTTCTTT. Translating gives CASPLIHRQDTEAFF. This chain connects TRBV2 to TRBJ1-1; D perhaps matches TRBD1 (6 bases). This CDR3 region has 15 residues. Trimming took off 8 bases at V and 3 bases at J, with 19 bases between the two ends. CDR1 is SNHLY and CDR2 is FYNNEI in the germline V gene.

The chain has TRBV5-1 and TRBJ1-6, with 7 bases aligning to TRBD1. CDR1 is SGHRS and CDR2 is YFSETQ in the germline V gene. The CDR3 contains 15 residues. V dropped 7 bases and J dropped 7; count of bases not matched to a gene: 11. The CDR3 nucleotides read TGCGCCAGCGGGGATCAGGGGGATGGGAATTCACCCCTCCACTTT. This sequence encodes CASGDQGDGNSPLHF.

The chain has TRBV30 and TRBJ1-6, with 7 bases fitting TRBD1. This CDR3 spans 14 amino acids. The germline gives CDR1 GTSNPN, CDR2 SVGIG (reference sequence). V gave up 3 bases and J gave up 10 bases; unmatched junction bases: 9. The CDR3: CAWSKTGYGSPLHF. The CDR3 DNA is TGTGCCTGGAGCAAGACAGGGTACGGGTCACCCCTCCACTTT. The variable domain in full, completed from reference TRBV30 and TRBJ1-6, reads SQTIHQWPATLVQPVGSPLSLECTVEGTSNPNLYWYRQAAGRGLQLLFYSVGIGQISSEVPQNLSASRPQDRQFILSSKKLLLSDSGFYLCAWSKTGYGSPLHFGNGTRLTVT.

The CDR3 protein is CASSIRGEKLFF. DNA of the CDR3: TGTGCCAGTAGTATCCGCGGGGAAAAACTGTTTTTT. The chain links TRBV19 to TRBJ1-4; D unclear. CDR3 length: 12 residues. Trimming stripped 3 bases from V and 8 bases from J, with 7 bases between. Germline V gives CDR1 LNHDA, CDR2 SQIVND (reference sequence).

This clone turned up a few times. The rearrangement links TRBV5-1 to TRBJ2-7; D is perhaps TRBD1 (6 bases). The CDR3 contains 13 residues. CDR1 SGHRS and CDR2 YFSETQ come from the germline V gene. V shed 5 bases and J shed 1 base, with 10 bases lying between them. The CDR3 is CASRDRQSYEQYF. The DNA of the CDR3 is TGCGCCAGCAGAGACAGGCAATCCTACGAGCAGTACTTC. Full variable domain (remainder filled in from reference TRBV5-1 and TRBJ2-7): KAGVTQTPRYLIKTRGQQVTLSCSPISGHRSVSWYQQTPGQGLQFLFEYFSETQRNKGNFPGRFSGRQFSNSRSEMNVSTLELGDSALYLCASRDRQSYEQYFGPGTRLTVT.

The chain has TRBV7-2 and TRBJ2-7, with 7 bases matching TRBD2. Germline V gene sequence: CDR1 SGHTA, CDR2 FQGNSA. V trimming: 5 bases; J trimming: 1 base; junction bases outside the gene matches: 11. CDR3 length: 16 residues. The CDR3 is CASSPDGGGLSYEQYF. The DNA of the CDR3 is TGTGCCAGCAGCCCAGATGGGGGGGGACTATCCTACGAGCAGTACTTC.

The chain is built from TRBV5-1 and TRBJ2-3, with a weak D call TRBD1 (6 bases). The CDR3 covers 18 residues. CDR1 is SGHRS and CDR2 is YFSETQ in the germline V gene. Trimming took 0 bases from V and 3 from J, leaving 20 bases between them. In DNA, the CDR3 is TGCGCCAGCAGCTTGGTCTCAGGGGCCCCAACTCCGACAGATACGCAGTATTTT. As protein: CASSLVSGAPTPTDTQYF.

This rearrangement joins TRBV5-1 to TRBJ2-3; TRBD1 matches at 7 bases. This CDR3 is 16 amino acids long. The V segment lost 0 bases and the J segment 2 bases; nucleotides outside the gene matches: 6. Germline values: CDR1 SGHRS, CDR2 YFSETQ. The CDR3 coding sequence is TGCGCCAGCAGCTTGGACCCGGGACAGAACACAGATACGCAGTATTTT. It codes for CASSLDPGQNTDTQYF.

This chain connects TRBV2 to TRBJ2-5; tentative D call: TRBD1 (6 bases). V lost 5 bases, J lost 8 bases, and 12 bases lay in between. This CDR3 has 12 residues. Germline lookup yields CDR1 SNHLY and CDR2 FYNNEI. CDR3 sequence reads: CASSLDRRTQYF. In DNA form, the CDR3 reads TGTGCCAGCAGTCTAGACAGGCGCACCCAGTACTTC.

This CDR3 is CASTRGELGGPDTQYF. The CDR3 DNA sequence: TGTGCCAGCACCCGGGGAGAACTGGGGGGGCCAGATACGCAGTATTTT. The rearrangement joins TRBV7-9 to TRBJ2-3; D possibly corresponds to TRBD2 (7 bases). CDR3 length: 16 amino acids. Germline CDR1 is SEHNR and CDR2 is FQNEAQ (reference sequence). V was shortened by 7 bases and J by 4 bases, with 21 bases between the two germline ends.

This rearrangement joins TRBV11-3 to TRBJ2-2; 9 nucleotides align to TRBD2. Germline V gene sequence: CDR1 SGHNT, CDR2 YENEEA. V lost 5 bases and J lost 6; bases outside the gene matches: 10. The CDR3 is made up of 16 amino acids. Here the CDR3 DNA reads TGTGCCAGCAGCAGAGGGCTAGCGGGGTTCGCCGGGGAGCTGTTTTTT. This translates into CASSRGLAGFAGELFF. The full variable domain, with the rest looked up from reference TRBV11-3 and TRBJ2-2, is EAGVVQSPRYKIIEKKQPVAFWCNPISGHNTLYWYLQNLGQGPELLIRYENEEAVDDSQLPKDRFSAERLKGVDSTLKIQPAELGDSAVYLCASSRGLAGFAGELFFGEGSRLTVL.

The chain couples TRBV5-1 to TRBJ2-1, with D possibly matching TRBD1 (7 bases). This CDR3 is 18 amino acids long. The V gene lost 3 bases and the J gene lost 5 bases, with 24 bases spanning the gap. Germline CDR1 SGHRS, CDR2 YFSETQ. CDR3 nucleotide sequence: TGCGCCAGCAGCTCCCTGGACAGGAGGCGGGGAGAGAACAATGAGCAGTTCTTC. Protein product: CASSSLDRRRGENNEQFF.

The chain carries TRBV14 and TRBJ1-1; D may be TRBD1 (6 bases). Germline CDR1 SGHDN, CDR2 FVKESK. The CDR3 totals 16 residues. The germline V and J ends were trimmed by 1 base and 6 bases, with 18 bases remaining between them. CDR3 loop: CASSQVQSGAGAEAFF. In nucleotides, the CDR3 is TGTGCCAGCAGCCAAGTACAATCAGGGGCGGGCGCTGAAGCTTTCTTT.

The chain recombines TRBV30 with TRBJ1-2, with D unclear. The germline V gene encodes CDR1 GTSNPN and CDR2 SVGIG (reference sequence). This CDR3 has 11 amino acids. Trimming took 2 bases from V and 3 from J, leaving 4 bases between them. The CDR3 loop reads CAWSHYYGYTF. In DNA form, the CDR3 reads TGTGCCTGGAGTCACTACTATGGCTACACCTTC.

The chain combines TRBV5-4 with TRBJ2-5; 8 bases map to TRBD2. V shed 0 bases, J shed 4 bases, and the junction held 2 bases outside the gene matches. The CDR3 covers 14 residues. The germline V gene encodes CDR1 SGHNT and CDR2 YYREEE (reference sequence). DNA for the CDR3: TGTGCCAGCAGCTTGGGAACTAGCGGAGAGACCCAGTACTTC. This gives the protein CASSLGTSGETQYF.

The chain is built from TRBV4-1 and TRBJ1-3; the D gene is possibly TRBD1 (5 bases). Between the trimmed V and J ends, which lost 1 base and 3 bases, there was a span of 13 bases. The CDR3 totals 16 residues. Per the germline V gene, CDR1 is MGHRA and CDR2 is YSYEKL. CDR3 nucleotides: TGCGCCAGCAGCCAAGGAACAGGTCTCTTTGGAAACACCATATATTTT. It is translated as CASSQGTGLFGNTIYF.

The DNA of the CDR3 is TGTGCCTGGAGCCCCGGAGACCCATCGACTGAAGCTTTCTTT. Amino acid sequence: CAWSPGDPSTEAFF. V usage is TRBV30 and J usage is TRBJ1-1; D gene ambiguous. In germline, CDR1 is GTSNPN, CDR2 SVGIG (reference sequence). The CDR3 spans 14 residues. V lost 3 bases, J lost 5 bases, and 16 bases lay in between.